The sequence of this TCR beta chain was determined in a study of blood T cell repertoires in COVID-19. Across the study: The study drew acute and convalescent COVID-19 samples from the United States, Italy and Spain. Sources were T cells, B-cell-depleted T cells, or PBMCs; the material itself was cDNA or gDNA.

The germline V gene has CDR1 LGHDT and CDR2 YNNKEL (reference sequence). V was cut by 0 bases and J by 3 bases, with 6 bases left in between. The CDR3 sequence is 15 residues long. TCRdb keeps only in-frame clones here, not all; method: immunoSEQ multiplex PCR. The sample lists roughly 180,000 clones, more than 65% occurring once. The chain links TRBV3-1 (or the pseudogene TRBV3-2) to TRBJ2-6; D is uncertain. What was sequenced was PBMCs or T cells enriched from blood (not recorded which). This clonotype was obtained from a man aged 55 to 70 who had recovered from COVID-19. CDR3 protein: CASSQEGIGANVLTF. CDR3 DNA sequence: TGTGCCAGCAGCCAAGAGGGCATTGGGGCCAACGTCCTGACTTTC.